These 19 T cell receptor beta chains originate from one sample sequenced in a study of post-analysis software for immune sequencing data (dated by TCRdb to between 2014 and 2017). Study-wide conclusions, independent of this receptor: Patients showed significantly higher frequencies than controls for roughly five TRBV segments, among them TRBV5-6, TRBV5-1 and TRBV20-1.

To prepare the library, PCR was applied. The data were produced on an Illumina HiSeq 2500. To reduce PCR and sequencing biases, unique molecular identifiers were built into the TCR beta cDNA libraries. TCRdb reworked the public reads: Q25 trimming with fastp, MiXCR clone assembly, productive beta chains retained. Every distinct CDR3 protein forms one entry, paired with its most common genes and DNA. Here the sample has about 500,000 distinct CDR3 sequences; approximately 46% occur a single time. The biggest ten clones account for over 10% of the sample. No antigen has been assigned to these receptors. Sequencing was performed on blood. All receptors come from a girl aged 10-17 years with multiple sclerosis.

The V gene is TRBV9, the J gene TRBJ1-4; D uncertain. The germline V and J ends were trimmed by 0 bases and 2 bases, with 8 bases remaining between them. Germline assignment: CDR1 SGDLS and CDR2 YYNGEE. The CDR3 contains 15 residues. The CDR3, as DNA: TGTGCCAGCAGCGTAGCCACCTCGACTAATGAAAAACTGTTTTTT. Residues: CASSVATSTNEKLFF.

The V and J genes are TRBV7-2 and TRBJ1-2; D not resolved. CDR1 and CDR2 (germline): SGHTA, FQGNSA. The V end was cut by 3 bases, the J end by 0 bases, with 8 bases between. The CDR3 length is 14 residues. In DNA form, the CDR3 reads TGTGCCAGCAGCTTGGGTGCATCTAACTATGGCTACACCTTC. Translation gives CASSLGASNYGYTF.

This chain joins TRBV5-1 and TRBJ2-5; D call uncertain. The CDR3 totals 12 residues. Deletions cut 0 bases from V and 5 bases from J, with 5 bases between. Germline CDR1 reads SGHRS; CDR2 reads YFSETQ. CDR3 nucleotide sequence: TGCGCCAGCAGCTTGGATGGGGAGACCCAGTACTTC. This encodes CASSLDGETQYF.

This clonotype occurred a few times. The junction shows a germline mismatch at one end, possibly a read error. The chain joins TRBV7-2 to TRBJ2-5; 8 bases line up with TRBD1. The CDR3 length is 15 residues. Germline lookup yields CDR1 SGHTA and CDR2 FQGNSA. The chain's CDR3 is CASSLQTGDHETQYF. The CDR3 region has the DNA TGTGCCAGCAGCCTTCAGACAGGGGACCACGAGACCCAGTACTTC.

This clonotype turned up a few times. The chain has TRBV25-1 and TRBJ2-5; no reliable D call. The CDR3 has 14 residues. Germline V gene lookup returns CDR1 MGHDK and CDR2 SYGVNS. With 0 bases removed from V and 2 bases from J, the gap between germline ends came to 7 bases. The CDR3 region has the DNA TGTGCCAGCAGTGAATACCGGTCTCAAGAGACCCAGTACTTC. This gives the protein CASSEYRSQETQYF.

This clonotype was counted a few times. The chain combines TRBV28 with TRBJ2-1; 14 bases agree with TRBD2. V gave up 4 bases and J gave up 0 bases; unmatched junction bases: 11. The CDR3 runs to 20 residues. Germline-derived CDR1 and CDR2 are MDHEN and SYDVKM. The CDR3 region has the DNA TGTGCCAGCAGTTCCCCGGGACTAGCGGGAGAGGGACTCTCCTACAATGAGCAGTTCTTC. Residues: CASSSPGLAGEGLSYNEQFF.

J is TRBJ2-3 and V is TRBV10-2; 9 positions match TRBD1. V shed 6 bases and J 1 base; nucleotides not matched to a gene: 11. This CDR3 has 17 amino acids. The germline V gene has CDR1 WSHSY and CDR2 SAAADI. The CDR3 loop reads CASSQDRGFGGTDTQYF. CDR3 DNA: TGCGCCAGCAGCCAGGACAGGGGATTTGGGGGCACAGATACGCAGTATTTT.

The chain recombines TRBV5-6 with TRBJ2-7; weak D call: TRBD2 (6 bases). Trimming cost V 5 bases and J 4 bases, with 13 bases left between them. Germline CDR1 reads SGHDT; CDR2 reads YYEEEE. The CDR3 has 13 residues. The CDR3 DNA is TGTGCCAGCAGGGCAGTGGACTATTACGAGCAGTACTTC. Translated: CASRAVDYYEQYF.

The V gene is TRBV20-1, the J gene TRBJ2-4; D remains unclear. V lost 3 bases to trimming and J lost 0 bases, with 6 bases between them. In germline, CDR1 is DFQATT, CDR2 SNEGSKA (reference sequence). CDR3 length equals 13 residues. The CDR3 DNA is TGCAGTGCTAGGTTTGGAGCCAAAAACATTCAGTACTTC. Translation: CSARFGAKNIQYF.

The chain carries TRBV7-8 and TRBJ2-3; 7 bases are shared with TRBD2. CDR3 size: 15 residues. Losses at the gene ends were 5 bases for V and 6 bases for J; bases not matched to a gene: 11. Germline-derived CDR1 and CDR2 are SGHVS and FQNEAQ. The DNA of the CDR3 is TGTGCCAGCAGCCCCTGGACTAGACTTTTGGATACGCAGTATTTT. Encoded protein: CASSPWTRLLDTQYF. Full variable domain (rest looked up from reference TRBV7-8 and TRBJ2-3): GAGVSQSPRYKVAKRGQDVALRCDPISGHVSLFWYQQALGQGPEFLTYFQNEAQLDKSGLPSDRFFAERPEGSVSTLKIQRTQQEDSAVYLCASSPWTRLLDTQYFGPGTRLTVL.

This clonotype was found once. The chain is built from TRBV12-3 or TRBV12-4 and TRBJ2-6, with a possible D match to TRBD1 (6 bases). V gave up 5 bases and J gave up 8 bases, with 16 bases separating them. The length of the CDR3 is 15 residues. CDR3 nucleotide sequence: TGTGCCAGCAGTACAGGGTCCGGTAGGACCAACGTCCTGACTTTC. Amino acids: CASSTGSGRTNVLTF.

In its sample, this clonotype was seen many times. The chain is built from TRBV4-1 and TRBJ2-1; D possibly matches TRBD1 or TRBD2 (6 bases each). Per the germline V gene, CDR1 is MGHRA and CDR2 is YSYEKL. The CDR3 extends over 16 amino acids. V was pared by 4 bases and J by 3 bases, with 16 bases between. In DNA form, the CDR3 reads TGCGCCAGCAGCCCAGGGGTGCTAGCGCTCTACAATGAGCAGTTCTTC. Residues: CASSPGVLALYNEQFF.

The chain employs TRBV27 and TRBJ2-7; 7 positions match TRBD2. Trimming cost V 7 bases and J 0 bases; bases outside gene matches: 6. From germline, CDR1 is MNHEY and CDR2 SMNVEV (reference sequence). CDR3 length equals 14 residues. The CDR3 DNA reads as TGTGCCAGCACCCCAGCGGGAACCTCCTACGAGCAGTACTTC. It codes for CASTPAGTSYEQYF.

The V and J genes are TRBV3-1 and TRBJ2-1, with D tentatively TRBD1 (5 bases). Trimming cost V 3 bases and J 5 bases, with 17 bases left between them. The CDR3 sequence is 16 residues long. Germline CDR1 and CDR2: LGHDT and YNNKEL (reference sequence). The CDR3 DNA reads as TGTGCCAGCAGCCAGGTGCTAAGGGGTGGAAACAATGAGCAGTTCTTC. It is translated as CASSQVLRGGNNEQFF.

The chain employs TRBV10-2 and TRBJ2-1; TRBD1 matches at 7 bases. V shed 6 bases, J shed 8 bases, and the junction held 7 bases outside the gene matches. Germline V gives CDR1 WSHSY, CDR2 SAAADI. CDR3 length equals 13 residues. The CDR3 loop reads CASRDPDRDEQFF. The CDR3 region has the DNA TGCGCCAGCAGGGACCCAGACAGGGATGAGCAGTTCTTC.

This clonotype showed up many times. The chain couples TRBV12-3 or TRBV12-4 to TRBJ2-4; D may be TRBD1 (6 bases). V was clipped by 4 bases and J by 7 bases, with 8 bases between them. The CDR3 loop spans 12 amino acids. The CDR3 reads CASSYDRNIQYF. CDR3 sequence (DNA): TGTGCCAGCAGTTATGACAGGAACATTCAGTACTTC.

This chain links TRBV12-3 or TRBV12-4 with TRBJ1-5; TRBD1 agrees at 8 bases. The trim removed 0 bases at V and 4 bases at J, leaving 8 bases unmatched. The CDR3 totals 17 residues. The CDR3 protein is CASSLAGQAVGNQPQHF. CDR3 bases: TGTGCCAGCAGTTTAGCGGGACAGGCTGTTGGGAATCAGCCCCAGCATTTT.

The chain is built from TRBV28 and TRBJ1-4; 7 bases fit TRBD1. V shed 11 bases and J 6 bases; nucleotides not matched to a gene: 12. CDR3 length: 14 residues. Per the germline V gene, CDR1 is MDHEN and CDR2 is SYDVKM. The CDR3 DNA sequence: TGTGCCGTACAAGGGACAGTAACCTATGAAAAACTGTTTTTT. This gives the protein CAVQGTVTYEKLFF.

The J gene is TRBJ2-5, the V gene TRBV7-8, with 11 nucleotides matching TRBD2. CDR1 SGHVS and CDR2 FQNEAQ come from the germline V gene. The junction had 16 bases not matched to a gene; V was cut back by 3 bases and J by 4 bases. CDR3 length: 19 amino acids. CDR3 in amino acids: CASSFPGLAAQGGLETQYF. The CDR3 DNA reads TGTGCCAGCAGCTTTCCGGGACTAGCGGCTCAAGGAGGTTTAGAGACCCAGTACTTC.